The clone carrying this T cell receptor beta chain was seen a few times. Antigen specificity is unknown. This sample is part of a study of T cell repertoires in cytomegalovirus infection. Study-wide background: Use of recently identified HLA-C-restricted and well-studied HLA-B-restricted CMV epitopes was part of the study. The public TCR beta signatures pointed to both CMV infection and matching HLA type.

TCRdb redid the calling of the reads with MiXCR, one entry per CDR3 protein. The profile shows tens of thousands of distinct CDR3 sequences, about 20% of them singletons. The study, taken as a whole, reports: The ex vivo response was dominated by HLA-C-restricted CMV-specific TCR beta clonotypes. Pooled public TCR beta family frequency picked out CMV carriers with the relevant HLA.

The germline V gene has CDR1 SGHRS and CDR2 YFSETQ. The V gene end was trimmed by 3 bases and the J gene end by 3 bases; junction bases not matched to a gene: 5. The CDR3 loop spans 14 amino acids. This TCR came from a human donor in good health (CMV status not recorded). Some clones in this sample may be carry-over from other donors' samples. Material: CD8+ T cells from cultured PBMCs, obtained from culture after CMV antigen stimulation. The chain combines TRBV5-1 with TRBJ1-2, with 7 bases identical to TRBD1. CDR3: CASSSTGWDYGYTF. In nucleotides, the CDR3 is TGCGCCAGCAGCTCGACAGGGTGGGACTATGGCTACACCTTC.